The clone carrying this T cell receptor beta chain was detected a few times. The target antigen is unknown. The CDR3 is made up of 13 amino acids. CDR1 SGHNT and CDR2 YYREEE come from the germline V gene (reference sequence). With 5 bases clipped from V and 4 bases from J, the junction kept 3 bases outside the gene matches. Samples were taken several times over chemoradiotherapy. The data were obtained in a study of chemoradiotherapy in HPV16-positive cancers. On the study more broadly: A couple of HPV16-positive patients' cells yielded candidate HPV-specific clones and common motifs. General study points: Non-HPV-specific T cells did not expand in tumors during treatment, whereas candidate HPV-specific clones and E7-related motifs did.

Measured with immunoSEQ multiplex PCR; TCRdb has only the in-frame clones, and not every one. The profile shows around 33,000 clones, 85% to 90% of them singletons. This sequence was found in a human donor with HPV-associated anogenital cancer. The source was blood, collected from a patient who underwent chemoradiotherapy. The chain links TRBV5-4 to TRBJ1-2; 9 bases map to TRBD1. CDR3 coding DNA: TGTGCCAGCAGACCGACAGGGGGCTATGGCTACACCTTC. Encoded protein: CASRPTGGYGYTF. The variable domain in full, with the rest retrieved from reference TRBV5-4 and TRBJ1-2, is ETGVTQSPTHLIKTRGQQVTLRCSSQSGHNTVSWYQQALGQGPQFIFQYYREEENGRGNFPPRFSGLQFPNYSSELNVNALELDDSALYLCASRPTGGYGYTFGSGTRLTVV.